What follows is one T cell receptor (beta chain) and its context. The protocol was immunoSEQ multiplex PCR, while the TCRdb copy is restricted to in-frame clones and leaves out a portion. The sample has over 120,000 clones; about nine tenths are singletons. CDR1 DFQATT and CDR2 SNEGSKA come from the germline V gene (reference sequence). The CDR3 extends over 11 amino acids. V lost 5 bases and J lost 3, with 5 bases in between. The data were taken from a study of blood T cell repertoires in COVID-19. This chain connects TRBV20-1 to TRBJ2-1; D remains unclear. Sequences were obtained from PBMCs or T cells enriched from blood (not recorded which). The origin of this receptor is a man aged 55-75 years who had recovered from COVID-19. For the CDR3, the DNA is TGCAGTGCTCCCTTCTACAATGAGCAGTTCTTC. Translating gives CSAPFYNEQFF.